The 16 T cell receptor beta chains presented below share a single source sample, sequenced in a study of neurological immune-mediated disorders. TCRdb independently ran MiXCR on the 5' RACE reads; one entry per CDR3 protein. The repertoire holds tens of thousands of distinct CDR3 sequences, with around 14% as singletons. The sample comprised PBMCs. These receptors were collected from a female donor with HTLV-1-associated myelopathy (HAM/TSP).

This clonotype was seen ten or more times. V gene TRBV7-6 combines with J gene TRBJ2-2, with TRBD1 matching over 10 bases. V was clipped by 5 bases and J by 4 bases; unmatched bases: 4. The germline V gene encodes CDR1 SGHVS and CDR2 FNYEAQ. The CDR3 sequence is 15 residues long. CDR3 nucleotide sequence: TGTGCCAGCAGCCCCGGACAGGGGGGCACCGGGGAGCTGTTTTTT. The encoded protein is CASSPGQGGTGELFF.

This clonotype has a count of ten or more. CDR3 sequence: CASSLSSGNYGYTF. The CDR3 DNA sequence: TGTGCCAGCAGTTTATCGTCAGGGAACTATGGCTACACCTTC. The V and J genes are TRBV12-3 or TRBV12-4 and TRBJ1-2; D perhaps matches TRBD1 (5 bases). This CDR3 has 14 residues. Trimming took 2 bases from V and 2 from J, leaving 9 bases between them.

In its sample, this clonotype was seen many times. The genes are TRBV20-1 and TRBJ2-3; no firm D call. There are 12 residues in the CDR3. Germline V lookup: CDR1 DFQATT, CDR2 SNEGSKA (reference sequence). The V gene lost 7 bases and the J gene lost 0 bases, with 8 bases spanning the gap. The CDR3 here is CSVGVSTDTQYF. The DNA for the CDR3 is TGCAGTGTCGGAGTTAGCACAGATACGCAGTATTTT.

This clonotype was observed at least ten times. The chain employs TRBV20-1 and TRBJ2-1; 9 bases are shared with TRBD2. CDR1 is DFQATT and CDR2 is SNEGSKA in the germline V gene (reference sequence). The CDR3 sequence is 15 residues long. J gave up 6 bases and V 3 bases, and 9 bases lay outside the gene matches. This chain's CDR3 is CSASDLAGLSNEQFF. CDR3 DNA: TGCAGTGCTAGTGATCTAGCGGGATTGTCCAATGAGCAGTTCTTC.

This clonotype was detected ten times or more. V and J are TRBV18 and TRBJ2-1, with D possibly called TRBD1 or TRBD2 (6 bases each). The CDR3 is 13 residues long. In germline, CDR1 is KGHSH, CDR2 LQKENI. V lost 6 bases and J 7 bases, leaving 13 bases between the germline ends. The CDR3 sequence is CASSHVGGNEQFF. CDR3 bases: TGTGCCAGCTCCCACGTAGGGGGGAATGAGCAGTTCTTC.

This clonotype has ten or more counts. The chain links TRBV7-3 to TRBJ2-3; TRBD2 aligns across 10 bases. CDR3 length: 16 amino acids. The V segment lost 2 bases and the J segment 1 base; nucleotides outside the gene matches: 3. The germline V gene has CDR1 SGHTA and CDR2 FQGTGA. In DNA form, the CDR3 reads TGTGCCAGCAGCTTACAAGCGGGAGGGGGCACAGATACGCAGTATTTT. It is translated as CASSLQAGGGTDTQYF.

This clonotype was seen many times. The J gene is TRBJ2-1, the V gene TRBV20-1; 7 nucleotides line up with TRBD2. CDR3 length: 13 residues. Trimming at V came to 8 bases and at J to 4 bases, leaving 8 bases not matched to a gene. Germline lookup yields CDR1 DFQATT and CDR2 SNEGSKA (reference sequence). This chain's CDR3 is CSLSGRAYNEQFF. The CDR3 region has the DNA TGCAGTCTTAGTGGGAGGGCATACAATGAGCAGTTCTTC.

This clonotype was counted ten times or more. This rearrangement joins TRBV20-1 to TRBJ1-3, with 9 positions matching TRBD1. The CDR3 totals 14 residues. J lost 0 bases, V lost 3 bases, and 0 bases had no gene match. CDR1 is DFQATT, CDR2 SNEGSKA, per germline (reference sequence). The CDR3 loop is CSARTGGSGNTIYF. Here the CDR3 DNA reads TGCAGTGCTAGGACAGGGGGCTCTGGAAACACCATATATTTT.

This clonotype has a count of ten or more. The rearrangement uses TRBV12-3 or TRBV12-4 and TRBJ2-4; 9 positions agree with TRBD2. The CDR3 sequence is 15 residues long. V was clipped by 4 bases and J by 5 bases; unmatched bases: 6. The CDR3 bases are TGTGCCAGCAGTTACGGCGGGAGGGGCGAAAACATTCAGTACTTC. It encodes CASSYGGRGENIQYF.

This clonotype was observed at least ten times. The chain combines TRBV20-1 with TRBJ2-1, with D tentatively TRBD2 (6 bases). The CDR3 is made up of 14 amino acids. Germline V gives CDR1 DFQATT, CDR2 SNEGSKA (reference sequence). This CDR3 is CRVAGGIGYNEQFF. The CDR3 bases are TGCAGGGTCGCCGGCGGGATAGGGTACAATGAGCAGTTCTTC.

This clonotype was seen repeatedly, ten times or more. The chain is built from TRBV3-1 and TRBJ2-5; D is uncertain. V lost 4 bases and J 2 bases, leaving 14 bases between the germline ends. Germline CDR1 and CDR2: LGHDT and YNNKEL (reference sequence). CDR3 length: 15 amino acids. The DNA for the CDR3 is TGTGCCAGCAGCCGCTTGGGCCTGGAACAAGAGACCCAGTACTTC. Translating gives CASSRLGLEQETQYF.

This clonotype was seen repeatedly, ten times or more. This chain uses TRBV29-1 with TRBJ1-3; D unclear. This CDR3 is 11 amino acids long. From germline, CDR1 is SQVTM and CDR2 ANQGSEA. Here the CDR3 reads CTGVTGNTIYF. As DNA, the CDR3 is TGCACTGGGGTAACTGGAAACACCATATATTTT.

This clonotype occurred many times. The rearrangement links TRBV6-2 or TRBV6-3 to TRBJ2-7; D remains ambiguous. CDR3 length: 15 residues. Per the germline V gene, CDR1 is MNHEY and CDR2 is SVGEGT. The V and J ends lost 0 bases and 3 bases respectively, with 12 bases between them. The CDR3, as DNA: TGTGCCAGCAGTTACTCAGAAGGAGCTATCTACGAGCAGTACTTC. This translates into CASSYSEGAIYEQYF.

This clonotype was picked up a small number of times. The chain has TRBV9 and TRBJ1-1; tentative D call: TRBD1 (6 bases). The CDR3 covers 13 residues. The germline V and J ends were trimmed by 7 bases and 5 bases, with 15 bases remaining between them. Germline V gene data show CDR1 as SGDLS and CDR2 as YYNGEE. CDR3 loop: CASGGARGTEAFF. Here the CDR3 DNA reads TGTGCCAGCGGGGGGGCGCGAGGGACTGAAGCTTTCTTT.

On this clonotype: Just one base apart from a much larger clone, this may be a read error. CDR3 DNA: TGTGCCAGTAGTATAAGTAGGACAGGGGACAATGAGCAGTTCTTC. Residues: CASSISRTGDNEQFF. The rearrangement links TRBV19 to TRBJ2-1; 9 bases align to TRBD1. V trimming: 2 bases; J trimming: 5 bases; junction bases outside the gene matches: 4. Germline V gene data show CDR1 as LNHDA and CDR2 as SQIVND (reference sequence). CDR3 length equals 15 residues.

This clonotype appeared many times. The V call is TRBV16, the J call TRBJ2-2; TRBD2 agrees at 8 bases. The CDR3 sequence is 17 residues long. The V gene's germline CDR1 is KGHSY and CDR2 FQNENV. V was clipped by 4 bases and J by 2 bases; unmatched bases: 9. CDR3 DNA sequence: TGTGCCAGCAGCCCAACCCATAGCGGGGCCAACACCGGGGAGCTGTTTTTT. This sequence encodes CASSPTHSGANTGELFF.